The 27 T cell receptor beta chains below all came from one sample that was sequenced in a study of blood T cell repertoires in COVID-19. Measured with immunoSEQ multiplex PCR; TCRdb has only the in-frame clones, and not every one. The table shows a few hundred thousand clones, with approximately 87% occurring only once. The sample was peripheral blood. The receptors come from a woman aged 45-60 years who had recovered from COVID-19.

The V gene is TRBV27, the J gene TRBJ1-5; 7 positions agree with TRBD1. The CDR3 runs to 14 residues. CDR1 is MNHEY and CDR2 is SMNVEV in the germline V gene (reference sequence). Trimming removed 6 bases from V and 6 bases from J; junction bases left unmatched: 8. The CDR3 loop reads CASSEQGSSQPQHF. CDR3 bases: TGTGCCAGCAGCGAACAGGGGAGTAGTCAGCCCCAGCATTTT.

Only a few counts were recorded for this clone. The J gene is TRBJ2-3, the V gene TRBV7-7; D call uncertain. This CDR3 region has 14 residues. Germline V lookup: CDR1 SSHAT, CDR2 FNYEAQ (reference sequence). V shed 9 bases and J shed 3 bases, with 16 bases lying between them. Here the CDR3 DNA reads TGTGCCAGATACGCAGAACGAATAACAGATACGCAGTATTTT. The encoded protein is CARYAERITDTQYF.

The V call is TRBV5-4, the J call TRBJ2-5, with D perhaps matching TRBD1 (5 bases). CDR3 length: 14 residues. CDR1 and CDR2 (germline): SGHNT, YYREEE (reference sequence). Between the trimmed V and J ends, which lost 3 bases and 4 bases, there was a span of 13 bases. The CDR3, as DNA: TGTGCCAGCAGCTCCCTGGGGCGGCGAGAGACCCAGTACTTC. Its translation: CASSSLGRRETQYF.

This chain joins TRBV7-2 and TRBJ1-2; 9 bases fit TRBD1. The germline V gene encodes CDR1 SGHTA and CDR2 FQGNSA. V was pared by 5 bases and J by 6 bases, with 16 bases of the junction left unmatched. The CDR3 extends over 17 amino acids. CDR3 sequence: CASSRGTGRRFSHGYTF. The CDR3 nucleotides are TGTGCCAGCAGCCGTGGGACAGGGAGGCGCTTTAGCCATGGCTACACCTTC.

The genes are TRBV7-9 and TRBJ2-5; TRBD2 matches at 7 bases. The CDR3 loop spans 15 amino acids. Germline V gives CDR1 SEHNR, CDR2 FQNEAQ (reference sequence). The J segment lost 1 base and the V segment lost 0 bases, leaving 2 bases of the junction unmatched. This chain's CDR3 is CASSLALAVQETQYF. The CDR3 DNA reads TGTGCCAGCAGCTTAGCCCTAGCGGTCCAAGAGACCCAGTACTTC.

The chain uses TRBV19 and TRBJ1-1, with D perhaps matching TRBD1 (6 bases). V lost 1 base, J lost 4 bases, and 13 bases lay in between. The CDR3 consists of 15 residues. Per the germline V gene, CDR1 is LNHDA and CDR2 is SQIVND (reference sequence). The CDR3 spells CASSIVGGLGTEAFF. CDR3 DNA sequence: TGTGCCAGTAGTATAGTCGGGGGGCTGGGCACTGAAGCTTTCTTT.

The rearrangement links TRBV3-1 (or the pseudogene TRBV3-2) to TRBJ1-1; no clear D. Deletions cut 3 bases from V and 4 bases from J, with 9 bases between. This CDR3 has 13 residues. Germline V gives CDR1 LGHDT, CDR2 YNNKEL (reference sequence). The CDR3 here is CASSQGSGTEAFF. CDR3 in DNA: TGTGCCAGCAGCCAGGGGAGTGGCACTGAAGCTTTCTTT.

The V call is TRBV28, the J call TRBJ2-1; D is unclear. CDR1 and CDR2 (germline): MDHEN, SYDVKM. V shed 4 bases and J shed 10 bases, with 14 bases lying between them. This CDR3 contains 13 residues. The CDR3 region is CASSSNPVQEQFF. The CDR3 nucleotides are TGTGCCAGCAGTTCCAACCCCGTCCAGGAGCAGTTCTTC.

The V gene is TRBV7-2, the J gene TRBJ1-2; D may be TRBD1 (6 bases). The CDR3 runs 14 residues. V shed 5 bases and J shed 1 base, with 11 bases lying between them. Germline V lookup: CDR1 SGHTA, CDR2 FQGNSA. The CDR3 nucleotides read TGTGCCAGCAGCGCACAGGGAGTTAACTATGGCTACACCTTC. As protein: CASSAQGVNYGYTF. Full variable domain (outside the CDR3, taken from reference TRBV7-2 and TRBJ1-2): GAGVSQSPSNKVTEKGKDVELRCDPISGHTALYWYRQSLGQGLEFLIYFQGNSAPDKSGLPSDRFSAERTGGSVSTLTIQRTQQEDSAVYLCASSAQGVNYGYTFGSGTRLTVV.

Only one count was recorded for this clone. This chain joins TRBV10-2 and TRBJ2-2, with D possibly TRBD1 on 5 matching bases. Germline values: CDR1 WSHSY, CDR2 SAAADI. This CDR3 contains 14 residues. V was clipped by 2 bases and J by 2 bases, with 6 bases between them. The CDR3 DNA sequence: TGCGCCAGCAGTGAGGGGGCCAACACCGGGGAGCTGTTTTTT. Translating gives CASSEGANTGELFF.

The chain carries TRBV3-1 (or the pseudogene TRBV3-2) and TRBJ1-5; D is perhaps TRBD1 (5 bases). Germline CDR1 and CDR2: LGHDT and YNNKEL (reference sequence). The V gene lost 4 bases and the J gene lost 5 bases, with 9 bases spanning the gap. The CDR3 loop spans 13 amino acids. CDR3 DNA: TGTGCCAGCAGCCGGGGAGGGGATCAGCCCCAGCATTTT. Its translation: CASSRGGDQPQHF.

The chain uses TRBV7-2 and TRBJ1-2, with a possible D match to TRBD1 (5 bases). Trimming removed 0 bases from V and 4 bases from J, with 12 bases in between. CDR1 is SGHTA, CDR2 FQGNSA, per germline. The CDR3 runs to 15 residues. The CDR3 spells CASSLARGMAYGYTF. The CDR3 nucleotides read TGTGCCAGCAGCTTAGCACGGGGGATGGCCTATGGCTACACCTTC.

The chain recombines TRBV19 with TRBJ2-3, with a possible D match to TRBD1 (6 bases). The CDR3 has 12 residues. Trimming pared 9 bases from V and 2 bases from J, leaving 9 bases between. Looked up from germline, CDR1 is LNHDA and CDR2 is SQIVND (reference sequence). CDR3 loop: CARQGYTDTQYF. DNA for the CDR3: TGTGCCAGACAGGGATACACAGATACGCAGTATTTT.

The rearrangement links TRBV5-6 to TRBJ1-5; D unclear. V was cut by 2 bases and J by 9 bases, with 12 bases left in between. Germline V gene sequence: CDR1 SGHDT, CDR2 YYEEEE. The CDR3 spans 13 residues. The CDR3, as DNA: TGTGCCAGCAGCTTTCGACCCAACAGGCCCCAGCATTTT. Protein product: CASSFRPNRPQHF.

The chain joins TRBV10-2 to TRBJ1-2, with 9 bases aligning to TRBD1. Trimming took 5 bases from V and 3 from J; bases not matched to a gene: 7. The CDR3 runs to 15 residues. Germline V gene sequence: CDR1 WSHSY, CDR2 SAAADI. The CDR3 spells CASSLQGAVDYGYTF. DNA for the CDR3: TGCGCCAGCAGTCTACAGGGGGCAGTCGACTATGGCTACACCTTC.

The CDR3 region is CASSSRQGEAQPQHF. CDR3 coding DNA: TGTGCCAGCAGTTCCAGACAGGGTGAGGCTCAGCCCCAGCATTTT. The V gene is TRBV28, the J gene TRBJ1-5; TRBD1 agrees at 7 bases. The V gene's germline CDR1 is MDHEN and CDR2 SYDVKM. V dropped 4 bases and J dropped 6; count of bases not matched to a gene: 9. The CDR3 runs to 15 residues. The variable domain in full, with the rest retrieved from reference TRBV28 and TRBJ1-5, is DVKVTQSSRYLVKRTGEKVFLECVQDMDHENMFWYRQDPGLGLRLIYFSYDVKMKEKGDIPEGYSVSREKKERFSLILESASTNQTSMYLCASSSRQGEAQPQHFGDGTRLSIL.

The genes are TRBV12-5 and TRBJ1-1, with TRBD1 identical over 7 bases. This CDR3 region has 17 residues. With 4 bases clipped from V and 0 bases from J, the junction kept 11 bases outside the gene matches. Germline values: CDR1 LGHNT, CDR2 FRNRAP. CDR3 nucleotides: TGTGCTAGTGGTTACACCACACAGGGGAGTGTGAACACTGAAGCTTTCTTT. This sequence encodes CASGYTTQGSVNTEAFF.

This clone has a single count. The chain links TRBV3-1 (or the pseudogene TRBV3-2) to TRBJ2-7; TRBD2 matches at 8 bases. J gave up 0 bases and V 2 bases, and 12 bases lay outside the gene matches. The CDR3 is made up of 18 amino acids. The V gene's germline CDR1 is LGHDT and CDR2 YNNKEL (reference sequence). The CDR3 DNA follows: TGTGCCAGCAGCCAAAAGCAACGGGGGGCGGGAGGCTCCTACGAGCAGTACTTC. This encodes CASSQKQRGAGGSYEQYF.

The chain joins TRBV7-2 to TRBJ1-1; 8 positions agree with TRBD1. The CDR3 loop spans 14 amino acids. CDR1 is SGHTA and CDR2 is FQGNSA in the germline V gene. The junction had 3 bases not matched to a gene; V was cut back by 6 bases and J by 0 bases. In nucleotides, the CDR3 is TGTGCCAGCAGACGGACAGGGATGAACACTGAAGCTTTCTTT. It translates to CASRRTGMNTEAFF.

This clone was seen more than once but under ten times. CDR3 residues: CASSQGDFLTNEKLFF. The DNA of the CDR3 is TGTGCCAGCAGCCAGGGGGACTTCTTAACTAATGAAAAACTGTTTTTT. The V and J genes are TRBV4-2 and TRBJ1-4; possibly TRBD1 for D (5 bases). This CDR3 comprises 16 residues. Germline V gene data show CDR1 as LGHNA and CDR2 as YNFKEQ. Trimming removed 3 bases at V and 1 base at J, with 12 bases between.

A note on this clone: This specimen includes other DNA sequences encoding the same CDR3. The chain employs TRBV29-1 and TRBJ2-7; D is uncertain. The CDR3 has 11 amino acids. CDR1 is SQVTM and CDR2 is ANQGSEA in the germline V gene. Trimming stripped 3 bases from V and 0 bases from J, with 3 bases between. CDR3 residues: CSVESSYEQYF. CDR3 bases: TGCAGCGTTGAGAGCTCCTACGAGCAGTACTTC.

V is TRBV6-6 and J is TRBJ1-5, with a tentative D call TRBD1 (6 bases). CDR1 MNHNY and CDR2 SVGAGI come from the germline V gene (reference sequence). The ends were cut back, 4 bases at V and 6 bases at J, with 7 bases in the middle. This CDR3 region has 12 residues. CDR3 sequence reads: CASSLQGQPQHF. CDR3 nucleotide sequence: TGTGCCAGCAGTTTACAGGGTCAGCCCCAGCATTTT.

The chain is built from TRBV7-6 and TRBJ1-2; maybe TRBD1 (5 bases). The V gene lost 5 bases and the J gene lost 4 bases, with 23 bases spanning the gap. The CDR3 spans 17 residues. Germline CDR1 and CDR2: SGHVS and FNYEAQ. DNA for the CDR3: TGTGCCAGCAGCCCCAATAAAGCCGGCGGGACGGGCTATGGCTACACCTTC. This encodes CASSPNKAGGTGYGYTF.

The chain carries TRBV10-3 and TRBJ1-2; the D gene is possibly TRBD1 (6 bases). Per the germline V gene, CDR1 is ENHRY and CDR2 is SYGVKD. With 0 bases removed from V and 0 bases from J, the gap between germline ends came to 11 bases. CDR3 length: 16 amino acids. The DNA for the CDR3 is TGTGCCATCAGTGAGTCAGACAGGCTTACTAACTATGGCTACACCTTC. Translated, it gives CAISESDRLTNYGYTF.

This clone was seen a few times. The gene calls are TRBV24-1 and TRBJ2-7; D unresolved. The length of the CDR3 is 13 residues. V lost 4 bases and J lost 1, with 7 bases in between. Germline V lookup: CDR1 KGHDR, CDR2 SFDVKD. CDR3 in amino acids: CATSESSSYEQYF. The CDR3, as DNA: TGTGCCACCAGTGAATCGAGTTCCTACGAGCAGTACTTC.

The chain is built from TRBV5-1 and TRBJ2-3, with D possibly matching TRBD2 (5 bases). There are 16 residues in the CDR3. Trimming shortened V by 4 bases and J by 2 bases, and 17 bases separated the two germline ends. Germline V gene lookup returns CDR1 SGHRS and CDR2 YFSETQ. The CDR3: CASSPVLPSITDTQYF. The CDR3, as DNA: TGCGCCAGCAGCCCCGTGCTCCCTAGCATCACAGATACGCAGTATTTT.

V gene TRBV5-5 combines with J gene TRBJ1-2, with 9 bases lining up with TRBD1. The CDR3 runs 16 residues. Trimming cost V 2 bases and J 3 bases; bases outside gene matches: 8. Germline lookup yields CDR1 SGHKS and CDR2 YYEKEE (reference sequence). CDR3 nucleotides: TGTGCCAGCAGCTTAACCGGGACAGGGAACTACTATGGCTACACCTTC. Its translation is CASSLTGTGNYYGYTF.